The next 18 T cell receptor beta chains were all read from a single sample in a study of blood T cell repertoires in COVID-19. Some clones are missing from TCRdb's copy, which holds only in-frame ones; the method was immunoSEQ multiplex PCR. The profile shows fewer than 250,000 clones, 70% to 90% of them singletons. Sequenced material: peripheral blood. The source of these receptors is a woman in her 70s with active or convalescent COVID-19.

This clone was seen a few times. The chain carries TRBV27 and TRBJ1-6; TRBD1 aligns across 9 bases. Germline CDR1 and CDR2: MNHEY and SMNVEV (reference sequence). CDR3 size: 15 residues. Germline trimming cut 3 bases from V and 7 bases from J; bases unmatched to any gene: 4. The CDR3 protein is CASSFQTGGNSPLHF. Written as DNA, the CDR3 is TGTGCCAGCAGTTTCCAGACAGGGGGAAATTCACCCCTCCACTTT.

V usage is TRBV6-5 and J usage is TRBJ2-5; TRBD2 agrees at 8 bases. The CDR3 covers 14 residues. With 2 bases clipped from V and 6 bases from J, the junction kept 5 bases outside the gene matches. The germline gives CDR1 MNHEY, CDR2 SVGAGI. CDR3 bases: TGTGCCAGCAGTTACGATGGCGGGAGGAAGACCCAGTACTTC. Amino acids: CASSYDGGRKTQYF.

This chain connects TRBV27 to TRBJ2-7, with 9 bases matching TRBD1. CDR1 MNHEY and CDR2 SMNVEV come from the germline V gene (reference sequence). V dropped 6 bases and J dropped 1; count of bases not matched to a gene: 4. This CDR3 spans 14 amino acids. CDR3 loop: CASSRDRVSYEQYF. CDR3 nucleotide sequence: TGTGCCAGCAGCCGGGACAGGGTATCCTACGAGCAGTACTTC.

The genes are TRBV7-9 and TRBJ2-7, with 8 bases that match TRBD2. CDR3 length: 18 residues. Looked up from germline, CDR1 is SEHNR and CDR2 is FQNEAQ (reference sequence). The J segment lost 5 bases and the V segment lost 1 base, leaving 16 bases of the junction unmatched. CDR3 protein: CASSLEGSGNLGSHEQYF. The CDR3, as DNA: TGTGCCAGCAGCTTAGAAGGTAGCGGGAACCTAGGTAGCCACGAGCAGTACTTC. Supplemented by reference TRBV7-9 and TRBJ2-7, the full variable domain reads DTGVSQNPRHKITKRGQNVTFRCDPISEHNRLYWYRQTLGQGPEFLTYFQNEAQLEKSRLLSDRFSAERPKGSFSTLEIQRTEQGDSAMYLCASSLEGSGNLGSHEQYFGPGTRLTVT.

This chain joins TRBV10-3 and TRBJ2-1; TRBD2 matches at 9 bases. Germline CDR1 ENHRY, CDR2 SYGVKD. This CDR3 is 14 amino acids long. Trimming took 5 bases from V and 4 from J; bases not matched to a gene: 3. As DNA, the CDR3 is TGTGCCATCAGTAGACTAGCGGAGTACAATGAGCAGTTCTTC. Residues: CAISRLAEYNEQFF.

V gene TRBV10-3 combines with J gene TRBJ2-7; tentatively, D is TRBD1 (5 bases). V was clipped by 4 bases and J by 3 bases, with 13 bases between them. This CDR3 has 14 amino acids. Germline assignment: CDR1 ENHRY and CDR2 SYGVKD. This CDR3 reads CAISGPDSYYEQYF. The DNA of the CDR3 is TGTGCCATCAGTGGCCCAGACAGCTACTACGAGCAGTACTTC.

This clone was seen once. Written as DNA, the CDR3 is TGCGCCAGCAGCTTGACAGGGAAAAAAACCTACGAGCAGTACTTC. Translated: CASSLTGKKTYEQYF. The chain combines TRBV5-1 with TRBJ2-7; D is possibly TRBD1 (6 bases). Trimming left V 1 base short and J 2 bases short, with 13 bases between. Germline loops: CDR1 SGHRS, CDR2 YFSETQ. The CDR3 totals 15 residues. The whole variable domain, filled in from reference TRBV5-1 and TRBJ2-7, reads KAGVTQTPRYLIKTRGQQVTLSCSPISGHRSVSWYQQTPGQGLQFLFEYFSETQRNKGNFPGRFSGRQFSNSRSEMNVSTLELGDSALYLCASSLTGKKTYEQYFGPGTRLTVT.

The V call is TRBV3-1 (or the pseudogene TRBV3-2), the J call TRBJ2-1; 9 bases align to TRBD1. The V segment lost 1 base and the J segment 2 bases; nucleotides outside the gene matches: 6. CDR3 length: 17 residues. CDR1 is LGHDT, CDR2 YNNKEL, per germline (reference sequence). The CDR3 DNA reads as TGTGCCAGCAGCCAAGGCCCCGGGACAGGGCCCTACAATGAGCAGTTCTTC. Protein: CASSQGPGTGPYNEQFF.

The chain has TRBV6-5 and TRBJ2-7; 11 bases map to TRBD2. Germline values: CDR1 MNHEY, CDR2 SVGAGI. The CDR3 is made up of 15 amino acids. The ends lost 6 bases at V and 4 bases at J; junction bases unmatched: 8. The CDR3 bases are TGTGCCAGCAGCCCCCGCCGACTAGCGGGGTACGAGCAGTACTTC. Translated: CASSPRRLAGYEQYF.

The chain employs TRBV5-1 and TRBJ2-7, with D perhaps TRBD1 (6 bases). This CDR3 comprises 14 residues. Germline CDR1 SGHRS, CDR2 YFSETQ. V lost 1 base to trimming and J lost 3 bases, with 11 bases between them. Here the CDR3 reads CASSLTDSRYEQYF. The CDR3 DNA is TGCGCCAGCAGCTTGACGGACAGCCGCTACGAGCAGTACTTC.

Written as DNA, the CDR3 is TGTGCCATCAGTGAGGCCCAACTAGCCCACACAGATACGCAGTATTTT. It is translated as CAISEAQLAHTDTQYF. This chain links TRBV10-3 with TRBJ2-3; the D gene is possibly TRBD2 (6 bases). In germline, CDR1 is ENHRY, CDR2 SYGVKD. The germline V and J ends were trimmed by 2 bases and 2 bases, with 14 bases remaining between them. CDR3 length: 16 residues.

This clone has just one count. The gene calls are TRBV19 and TRBJ2-7, with TRBD2 matching 12 bases. J was trimmed by 3 bases and V by 10 bases; bases with no gene match: 7. The CDR3 is made up of 14 amino acids. Germline V lookup: CDR1 LNHDA, CDR2 SQIVND (reference sequence). The CDR3 protein is CATAGTSGFYEQYF. In DNA, the CDR3 is TGTGCCACCGCGGGGACTAGCGGGTTCTACGAGCAGTACTTC.

V gene TRBV2 combines with J gene TRBJ2-7, with 10 bases aligning to TRBD2. The CDR3 sequence is 12 residues long. The J segment lost 12 bases and the V segment lost 4 bases, leaving 6 bases of the junction unmatched. The germline V gene has CDR1 SNHLY and CDR2 FYNNEI. The CDR3 reads CASSAGLAAGYF. CDR3 DNA sequence: TGTGCCAGCAGTGCTGGACTAGCGGCGGGGTACTTC.

The chain carries TRBV6-2 or TRBV6-3 and TRBJ2-5; 14 positions match TRBD2. V was clipped by 6 bases and J by 4 bases; unmatched bases: 7. The CDR3 contains 16 residues. From germline, CDR1 is MNHEY and CDR2 SVGEGT. CDR3 sequence: CASSTGTSGSRETQYF. The CDR3 nucleotides are TGTGCCAGCAGCACCGGGACTAGCGGGAGCCGAGAGACCCAGTACTTC.

V is TRBV28 and J is TRBJ2-5; 10 bases are shared with TRBD1. This CDR3 has 15 residues. Trimming removed 3 bases from V and 1 base from J; junction bases left unmatched: 2. Germline V gene sequence: CDR1 MDHEN, CDR2 SYDVKM. The CDR3 sequence is CASSLTGGGQETQYF. The CDR3 DNA reads TGTGCCAGCAGTTTGACAGGGGGCGGCCAAGAGACCCAGTACTTC.

The V and J genes are TRBV28 and TRBJ1-5; the D is unclear. V lost 6 bases, J lost 4 bases, and 10 bases lay in between. The length of the CDR3 is 13 residues. Germline V lookup: CDR1 MDHEN, CDR2 SYDVKM. The CDR3 reads CASSLDLNQPQHF. The CDR3 nucleotides are TGTGCCAGCAGCCTCGACTTGAATCAGCCCCAGCATTTT.

The chain recombines TRBV5-1 with TRBJ1-1; D not certain. CDR1 SGHRS and CDR2 YFSETQ come from the germline V gene. V lost 2 bases and J 8 bases, leaving 7 bases between the germline ends. The CDR3 covers 11 residues. The CDR3 loop is CASSLEQEAFF. In nucleotides, the CDR3 is TGCGCCAGCAGCTTAGAACAGGAAGCTTTCTTT.

V usage is TRBV28 and J usage is TRBJ2-3; 12 bases agree with TRBD2. CDR3 size: 19 residues. Germline CDR1 reads MDHEN; CDR2 reads SYDVKM. J lost 2 bases, V lost 2 bases, and 11 bases had no gene match. The CDR3 loop reads CASSLMRLAGGPVTDTQYF. Written as DNA, the CDR3 is TGTGCCAGCAGTTTAATGCGGCTAGCGGGAGGGCCCGTCACAGATACGCAGTATTTT.